This T cell receptor (beta chain) was profiled in a study of T cells in Graves' hyperthyroidism and ophthalmopathy. If no ophthalmopathy progression occurred within 18 months, Graves' hyperthyroidism was stable. The TCR beta CDR3 regions underwent amplification using RNA transcripts as the source. The HTBI primer set was used in a first-round RT-PCR of the TCR CDR3. TCRdb analysed the multiplex PCR reads with MiXCR anew, one entry per CDR3 protein. The sample carries some 700,000 distinct CDR3 sequences, 17% recorded once. This clonotype has more than one count but fewer than ten. Sample: blood. The sequence was obtained from a man over 45 with Graves' hyperthyroidism.

The CDR3 sequence is CASSQDDVGTGDTQYF. The CDR3, as DNA: TGCGCCAGCAGCCAAGATGATGTCGGGACAGGGGATACGCAGTATTTT. The chain is built from TRBV4-1 and TRBJ2-3; 9 bases agree with TRBD1. This CDR3 has 16 amino acids. The germline V gene encodes CDR1 MGHRA and CDR2 YSYEKL. V was clipped by 0 bases and J by 6 bases; unmatched bases: 7.